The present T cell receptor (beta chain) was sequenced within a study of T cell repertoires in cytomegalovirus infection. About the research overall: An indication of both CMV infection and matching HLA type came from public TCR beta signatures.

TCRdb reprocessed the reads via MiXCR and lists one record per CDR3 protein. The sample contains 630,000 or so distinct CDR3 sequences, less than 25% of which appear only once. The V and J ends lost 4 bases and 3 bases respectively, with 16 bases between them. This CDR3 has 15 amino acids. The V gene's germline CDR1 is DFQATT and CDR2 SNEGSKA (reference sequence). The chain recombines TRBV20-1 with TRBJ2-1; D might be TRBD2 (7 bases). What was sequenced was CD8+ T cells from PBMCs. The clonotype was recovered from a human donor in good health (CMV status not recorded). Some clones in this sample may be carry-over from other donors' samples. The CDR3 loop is CSATGAGAVYNEQFF. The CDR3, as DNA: TGCAGTGCTACTGGGGCGGGGGCTGTCTACAATGAGCAGTTCTTC.